This TCR beta chain was obtained from a study of blood T cell repertoires in COVID-19 (TCRdb year 2020). In terms of the full investigation: Samples covering the acute and convalescent phases of COVID-19 were provided by collaborators in the United States, Italy and Spain. The material from the prospective study consisted of cDNA or gDNA derived from T cells, B-cell-depleted T cells, or PBMCs. Subjects who had been exposed to COVID-19, were actively infected with it, or had recovered from it provided the deeply sampled blood TCRbeta repertoires that made up the dataset. The repertoires were made available in a free public database intended to serve as a resource for research on the immune response to SARS-CoV-2. The samples were drawn from two sources: the first 160 participants of the ongoing ImmuneRACE study, and 1,254 subjects contributed by 6 global collaborators. Nearly every sample came with metadata listing a de-identified subject ID, COVID-19 status, age in years and sex. Where available, HLA class I and class II types were obtained from metadata supplied by the sample provider rather than from assay-based typing.

Findings and caveats that apply to the study as a whole: The quantity of clinical and demographic metadata differed by source and by participant and was supplied without curation.

From the germline V gene, CDR1 is SGHRS and CDR2 is YFSETQ. Inclusive of the bounding cysteine and phenylalanine, the CDR3 is 18 residues long. Only the CDR3 portion is preserved as DNA: 54 bases, with reading frame beginning at the first base. Relative to germline, V is missing 0 bases and J is missing 2 bases, with 7 bases of the junction outside any gene match. Each collaborating institution followed its own protocols to collect whole blood in K2EDTA tubes. For TCRbeta analysis, collaborators shipped samples in one of three forms: frozen whole blood, isolated PBMCs, or DNA extracted from either of those sample types. The immunoSEQ Assay, a bias-controlled multiplex PCR, was used to amplify TCRbeta CDR3 regions from genomic DNA. The paper's processing steps were these. The number of nucleated cells in each sample was estimated from the amplification of reference gene primers within the assay. Sequence reads were collapsed and filtered to measure the absolute abundance of every unique TCRbeta CDR3 rearrangement. For each sample, productive Simpson clonality was calculated by taking the square root of Simpson's diversity index across productive rearrangements. TCRdb re-hosts the immuneACCESS table, in-frame sequences only. Its copies lack some clones; in the studies checked, an unresolved V gene accounts for under half of them, and the cause for the rest is not known. From that table come the V and J calls and clone size; the DNA was used to work out D and trimming. This sample comprises 50,000 to 70,000 clones, 70% to 90% of them detected only once. The ten largest clones add up to just under 7% of the sample.

Remarks on this clone: Its antigen is unknown. Qualities for individual bases were not recorded, and no much larger clone is one base off.

The clonotype was recovered from a man aged 45-60 years with active COVID-19. The sequencing sample was made of peripheral blood. The chain employs TRBV5-1 and TRBJ2-1; TRBD2 lines up with 11 middle nucleotides. The DNA reads as follows: TGCGCCAGCAGCTTGGAGAAGAAGGGACTAGCGGCCTACAATGAGCAGTTCTTC. It codes for CASSLEKKGLAAYNEQFF.